This entry is about one T cell receptor beta chain. As yet, its antigen is unknown. The sample originates from a study of T cell repertoires in cytomegalovirus infection. Study at large: Public TCR beta signatures marked donors with CMV infection and the matching HLA. The study's findings and limits: It was HLA-C-restricted CMV-specific TCR beta clonotypes that dominated the response ex vivo.

Via MiXCR, TCRdb re-called the reads, giving one row per CDR3 protein. The top ten hold about 12% of the sample, which has 700,000 to 900,000 distinct CDR3 sequences, approximately 32% seen once. The sequences come from cultured CD8+ T cells from PBMCs, collected from culture after CMV antigen stimulation. The TCR was taken from a human donor in good health (CMV status not recorded). Some clones in this sample may be carry-over from other donors' samples.

The CDR3 coding sequence is TGTGCCAGCAGTCTAACTCGAGCAGCTAGATTAGTAGAAAATGAGCAGTTCTTC. Translation gives CASSLTRAARLVENEQFF. The chain joins TRBV7-3 to TRBJ2-1; D unclear. Germline lookup yields CDR1 SGHTA and CDR2 FQGTGA. This CDR3 spans 18 amino acids. Between the trimmed V and J ends, which lost 6 bases and 7 bases, there was a span of 28 bases.